The rows below give T cell receptor beta chains drawn from one sample of a study of blood T cell repertoires in COVID-19. Here immunoSEQ multiplex PCR was the method, and the copy in TCRdb shows in-frame clones only, minus some. The profile covers some 40,000 clones, with 90% to 95% appearing a single time and about 2.2% taken by the ten largest. The specimen was peripheral blood. The receptors here all came from a man in his fifties or sixties with active COVID-19. Each CDR3 is given with its conserved first and last residue. A D gene is named only where the DNA matches it firmly. For some rows the clone size is stated as once, few or many, or as a class when expanded; others skip it.

d_call	clone_size	v_call	j_call	cdr3_aa	cdr3_nt
.	.	TRBV2	TRBJ1-5	CASNRESNQPQHF	TGTGCCAGCAACAGGGAGAGCAATCAGCCCCAGCATTTT
.	.	TRBV6-5	TRBJ2-7	CASRKQGSPPEQYF	TGTGCCAGCAGGAAACAGGGCTCTCCTCCCGAGCAGTACTTC
.	once	TRBV5-4	TRBJ2-7	CASSSGLTYEQYF	TGTGCCAGCAGCTCGGGACTGACCTACGAGCAGTACTTC
TRBD1	.	TRBV11-2	TRBJ2-2	CASGTGRVTGELFF	TGTGCCAGCGGGACAGGGCGGGTCACCGGGGAGCTGTTTTTT
TRBD1	once	TRBV27	TRBJ1-2	CASSLKGPGQEYYGYTF	TGTGCCAGCAGTTTAAAGGGGCCGGGACAGGAATACTATGGCTACACCTTC
.	.	TRBV7-2	TRBJ2-7	CASSGRLEGREQYF	TGTGCCAGCAGCGGGCGACTAGAAGGAAGGGAGCAGTACTTC
TRBD2	few	TRBV6-2/TRBV6-3	TRBJ2-7	CASSYSTSGSYEQYF	TGTGCCAGCAGTTACTCGACTAGCGGCTCCTACGAGCAGTACTTC
TRBD1	.	TRBV27	TRBJ2-3	CASSPGTGYTDTQYF	TGTGCCAGCAGTCCGGGGACAGGGTACACAGATACGCAGTATTTT
TRBD2	.	TRBV10-3	TRBJ2-5	CAISDSGGYQETQYF	TGTGCCATCAGTGACAGCGGGGGATACCAAGAGACCCAGTACTTC
.	.	TRBV7-6	TRBJ2-3	CASSIQDTQYF	TGTGCCAGCAGCATCCAGGATACGCAGTATTTT
.	.	TRBV6-5	TRBJ2-1	CASSYPHGGYNEQFF	TGTGCCAGCAGTTACCCTCATGGGGGGTACAATGAGCAGTTCTTC
.	.	TRBV30	TRBJ1-5	CAWRGGSNQPQHF	TGTGCCTGGAGGGGAGGGAGCAATCAGCCCCAGCATTTT
TRBD1	once	TRBV29-1	TRBJ2-5	CSAWDRQETQYF	TGCAGCGCCTGGGACAGACAAGAGACCCAGTACTTC
.	.	TRBV3-1/TRBV3-2	TRBJ2-2	CASNKGYTGELFF	TGTGCCAGCAATAAGGGGTACACCGGGGAGCTGTTTTTT
TRBD1	.	TRBV7-9	TRBJ1-3	CASSLGDRKYF	TGTGCCAGCAGCCTGGGGGACAGGAAATATTTT
TRBD2	.	TRBV6-6	TRBJ2-5	CASSFGTSAEETQYF	TGTGCCAGCAGCTTCGGGACTAGCGCTGAAGAGACCCAGTACTTC
.	.	TRBV18	TRBJ2-3	CASSSGAPDTQYF	TGTGCCAGCTCCAGTGGGGCGCCAGATACGCAGTATTTT
.	.	TRBV7-6	TRBJ2-7	CASSLGPNYEQYF	TGTGCCAGCAGCTTGGGCCCAAACTACGAGCAGTACTTC
TRBD2	.	TRBV6-4	TRBJ2-3	CASSDMAGGADTQYF	TGTGCCAGCAGTGACATGGCGGGAGGAGCAGATACGCAGTATTTT
.	.	TRBV7-2	TRBJ2-5	CASSFGTNQETQYF	TGTGCCAGCAGCTTCGGGACAAACCAAGAGACCCAGTACTTC
.	.	TRBV5-1	TRBJ2-3	CASSLRGTGVAGANTDTQYF	TGCGCCAGCAGCTTGAGGGGGACAGGGGTAGCGGGAGCTAACACAGATACGCAGTATTTT
.	.	TRBV27	TRBJ1-6	CASSIEGVGYSPLHF	TGTGCCAGCAGTATAGAGGGGGTAGGGTATTCACCCCTCCACTTT
.	.	TRBV7-8	TRBJ2-7	CASSLFPTGRQKYF	TGTGCCAGCAGCTTATTCCCCACGGGTAGGCAAAAGTACTTC
.	.	TRBV6-5	TRBJ2-1	CASTFPSENNEQFF	TGTGCCAGCACCTTCCCGTCCGAGAACAATGAGCAGTTCTTC
TRBD1	.	TRBV3-1/TRBV3-2	TRBJ2-1	CASSHRTGMQFF	TGTGCCAGCAGTCACCGGACAGGGATGCAGTTCTTC
.	.	TRBV7-9	TRBJ2-3	CASSHDRPTDTQYF	TGTGCCAGCAGCCATGACAGGCCCACAGATACGCAGTATTTT
.	.	TRBV5-1	TRBJ1-2	CASSPLSLSDLTEGYTF	TGCGCCAGCAGCCCCCTTTCGTTGAGTGACCTAACGGAGGGCTACACCTTC
.	.	TRBV11-2	TRBJ1-1	CASSHPRGGEDTEAFF	TGTGCCAGCAGCCATCCGAGGGGGGGGGAGGACACTGAAGCTTTCTTT
.	.	TRBV5-1	TRBJ1-1	CASSLGGLNTEAFF	TGCGCCAGCAGCTTAGGGGGTTTGAACACTGAAGCTTTCTTT
.	.	TRBV2	TRBJ1-1	CASSIPMNTEAFF	TGTGCCAGCAGCATCCCAATGAACACTGAAGCTTTCTTT
.	.	TRBV6-5	TRBJ2-3	CASSYLGGTQYF	TGTGCCAGCAGTTACTTAGGGGGTACGCAGTATTTT
TRBD1	.	TRBV14	TRBJ1-1	CASSPRTGFYTEAFF	TGTGCCAGCAGCCCCAGGACAGGGTTCTACACTGAAGCTTTCTTT
.	.	TRBV5-6	TRBJ1-5	CASSSRAPRQPQHF	TGTGCCAGCAGCTCCAGGGCCCCGCGACAGCCCCAGCATTTT
.	.	TRBV7-9	TRBJ2-1	CASSFSESYNEQFF	TGTGCCAGCAGCTTCTCCGAGTCCTACAATGAGCAGTTCTTC
.	.	TRBV5-6	TRBJ2-1	CASSLVGWHNEQFF	TGTGCCAGCAGCTTGGTTGGCTGGCACAATGAGCAGTTCTTC
TRBD1	once	TRBV19	TRBJ2-2	CASSRTGGPSSTGELFF	TGTGCCAGTAGCCGGACAGGGGGCCCATCCTCCACCGGGGAGCTGTTTTTT
.	.	TRBV9	TRBJ1-2	CASSPGEGSSWGYTF	TGTGCCAGCAGCCCGGGGGAGGGCAGTTCGTGGGGCTACACCTTC
TRBD1	once	TRBV3-1/TRBV3-2	TRBJ2-1	CASSLSTTGNEQFF	TGTGCCAGCAGCCTCTCTACGACAGGGAATGAGCAGTTCTTC
.	.	TRBV25-1	TRBJ2-2	CASIDSNTGELFF	TGTGCCAGCATAGACTCGAACACCGGGGAGCTGTTTTTT
.	.	TRBV19	TRBJ1-4	CASSANEGVKLFF	TGTGCCAGTAGCGCAAATGAGGGCGTAAAACTGTTTTTT
.	.	TRBV18	TRBJ2-3	CASSQHPPTSTDTQYF	TGTGCCAGCTCACAGCACCCTCCCACTAGCACAGATACGCAGTATTTT
TRBD1	.	TRBV3-1/TRBV3-2	TRBJ2-7	CASSNRGDYEQYF	TGTGCCAGCAGCAACAGGGGCGACTACGAGCAGTACTTC
.	.	TRBV6-1	TRBJ1-5	CASSETQRQPQHF	TGTGCCAGCAGTGAAACTCAGAGGCAGCCCCAGCATTTT
.	few	TRBV2	TRBJ1-2	CATTGEYGYTF	TGTGCTACGACCGGAGAGTATGGCTACACCTTC
.	.	TRBV30	TRBJ1-6	CAWSVGQGSNSPLHF	TGTGCCTGGAGTGTAGGTCAGGGCAGCAATTCACCCCTCCACTTT
TRBD1	.	TRBV6-6	TRBJ1-6	CASSYRDSFNSPLHF	TGTGCCAGCAGTTACCGGGACAGCTTTAATTCACCCCTCCACTTT
.	.	TRBV5-4	TRBJ2-1	CASSSGPNINEQFF	TGTGCCAGCAGCTCTGGGCCTAACATCAATGAGCAGTTCTTC
.	.	TRBV6-2/TRBV6-3	TRBJ2-5	CASSVGGAQETQYF	TGTGCCAGCAGCGTCGGTGGGGCTCAAGAGACCCAGTACTTC
.	once	TRBV5-1	TRBJ2-7	CASSSYDRLYEQYF	TGCGCCAGCAGCTCTTATGACAGGCTCTACGAGCAGTACTTC
TRBD2	.	TRBV2	TRBJ2-2	CASSEIRGAGELFF	TGTGCCAGCAGTGAAATCCGGGGGGCCGGGGAGCTGTTTTTT
TRBD2	.	TRBV5-1	TRBJ2-1	CASSLGVSGGSYNEQFF	TGCGCCAGCAGCTTGGGAGTTAGCGGGGGCTCCTACAATGAGCAGTTCTTC
.	.	TRBV21-1	TRBJ1-6	CASSKGDSYNSPLHF	TGTGCCAGCAGCAAAGGGGACAGTTATAATTCACCCCTCCACTTT
.	.	TRBV30	TRBJ2-5	CAWGAGPRETQYF	TGTGCCTGGGGGGCAGGGCCACGAGAGACCCAGTACTTC
.	once	TRBV4-1	TRBJ1-2	CASSQTPGGSYGYTF	TGCGCCAGCAGCCAAACCCCTGGGGGGAGCTATGGCTACACCTTC
.	.	TRBV6-5	TRBJ2-4	CASSPLLGSKNIQYF	TGTGCCAGCAGCCCCCTTCTAGGTTCCAAAAACATTCAGTACTTC